This T cell receptor beta chain was documented in a study of T cell responses to AZD1222 COVID-19 vaccine. This CDR3 spans 13 amino acids. The V and J ends lost 6 bases and 0 bases respectively, with 8 bases between them. Germline-derived CDR1 and CDR2 are MNHEY and SVGAGI. Generated by immunoSEQ multiplex PCR, the TCRdb table keeps only in-frame clones and is missing some. The table shows approximately 100,000 clones, with approximately 87% occurring only once. The sequence was obtained from an adult who received the AZD1222 COVID-19 vaccine. The chain uses TRBV6-5 and TRBJ1-1; no firm D call. The sequences come from peripheral blood, collected 28 days after the second AZD1222 dose. In nucleotides, the CDR3 is TGTGCCAGCAGACGACTGTTGAACACTGAAGCTTTCTTT. Translation gives CASRRLLNTEAFF.